The clone carrying this T cell receptor beta chain appeared a few times. Its target is not known. The data are from a study of T-cell memory formation after mild COVID-19. Study summary: Largely, TCR clusters stayed within a single donor. Whole-study results and caveats: The study detected some responding clones in pre-infection memory, suggesting cross-reactive memory joined. Contracting CD4+ clones lay largely in CM and EM, with CD8+ ones residing in EMRA.

Constant-segment-primed 5'RACE gave TCR alpha and TCR beta cDNA libraries with sample barcodes and UMIs. TCRdb redid the calling of the 5' RACE reads with MiXCR, one entry per CDR3 protein. The table records about 170,000 distinct CDR3 sequences, 13% of them present only once. The CDR3 is 18 amino acids. Germline trimming cut 5 bases from V and 7 bases from J; bases unmatched to any gene: 17. CDR1 and CDR2 (germline): SGHTA, FQGNSA. Sample: PBMCs or a T cell subset sorted from them (not recorded which). This receptor was obtained from a man aged 18 to 30 who had mild COVID-19 (a few samples of this study predate the infection). Cell type and time point are not known. This chain links TRBV7-2 with TRBJ1-4, with 9 bases lining up with TRBD1. CDR3 sequence (DNA): TGTGCCAGCAGCACCTCGACCGGGACAGGGTTATTCGCTGAAAAACTGTTTTTT. Translated, it gives CASSTSTGTGLFAEKLFF.